This T cell receptor (beta chain) was recorded in a study of blood T cell repertoires in COVID-19. Overall study: PBMCs, B-cell-depleted T cells, or T cells provided the cDNA or gDNA that made up the material.

The repertoire was sequenced with immunoSEQ multiplex PCR; TCRdb's copy has only in-frame clones and lacks some. Of under 170,000 clones in the sample, more than 75% were seen once. The CDR3 contains 16 residues. V lost 6 bases and J lost 7; bases outside the gene matches: 14. Germline CDR1 is SNHLY and CDR2 is FYNNEI. This TCR derives from a man aged 70 or older with acute or convalescent COVID-19. This chain connects TRBV2 to TRBJ1-5; 8 bases match TRBD1. The specimen was peripheral blood. The CDR3, as DNA: TGTGCCAGCAGCCTCACCCCCGGACAGGGTGGGCAGCCCCAGCATTTT. This sequence encodes CASSLTPGQGGQPQHF.